This TCR beta chain was retrieved from a study of TET2 disruption in CD19-targeted CAR T cells. This clone is medium-sized by frequency. Its cognate antigen is unknown. The DNA ends 3 residues before the CDR3 does, and the rest of the CDR3 is filled in from the germline J gene. V lost 2 bases to trimming and J lost 2 bases; unmatched junction nucleotides: 5. Germline-derived CDR1 and CDR2 are KGHSH and LQKENI. This CDR3 has 15 residues. The table came from immunoSEQ multiplex PCR; TCRdb's copy has only in-frame clones and leaves some out. The sample totals around 30,000 clones. Treatment described: autologous CTL019 cells: CD19 CAR with 4-1BB and CD3 zeta domains. The CD19 CAR carried TCR zeta and 4-1BB signaling domains. CTL019 was manufactured from peripheral blood T cells obtained by leukapheresis.

Sample: CD8- CAR+ T cells sorted from cultured blood T cells, taken for CD19 CAR T cell therapy. Subset indicated: CD8-negative CAR-positive T cells from the infusion product. The chain joins TRBV18 to TRBJ2-5; 7 bases fit TRBD1. The TCR was taken from a man between 65 and 79 years old with chronic lymphocytic leukemia. The CDR3 sequence is CASSPEMTGQETQYF. The CDR3 DNA, read in part, is TGTGCCAGCTCACCAGAAATGACAGGGCAAGAGACC.